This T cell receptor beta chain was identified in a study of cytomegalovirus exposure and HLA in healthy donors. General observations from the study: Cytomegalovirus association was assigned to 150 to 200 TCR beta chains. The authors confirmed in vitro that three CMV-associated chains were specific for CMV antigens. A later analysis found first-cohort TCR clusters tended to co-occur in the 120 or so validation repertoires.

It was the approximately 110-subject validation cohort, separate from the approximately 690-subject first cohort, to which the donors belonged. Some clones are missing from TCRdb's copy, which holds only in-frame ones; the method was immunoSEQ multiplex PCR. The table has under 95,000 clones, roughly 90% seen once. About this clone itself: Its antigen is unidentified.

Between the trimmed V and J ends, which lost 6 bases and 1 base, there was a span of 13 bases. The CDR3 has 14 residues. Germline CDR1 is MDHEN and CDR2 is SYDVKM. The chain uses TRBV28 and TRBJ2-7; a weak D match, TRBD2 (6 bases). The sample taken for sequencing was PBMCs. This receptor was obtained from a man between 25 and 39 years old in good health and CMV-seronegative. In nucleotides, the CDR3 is TGTGCCAGCAGGGGTCGGGGGAGGTCCTACGAGCAGTACTTC. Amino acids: CASRGRGRSYEQYF.